Presented here are 6 T cell receptor beta chains from one specimen sequenced in a study of T cell responses to AZD1222 COVID-19 vaccine. Method: immunoSEQ multiplex PCR; TCRdb's copy keeps in-frame clones and lacks some. The sample yields 100,000 to 130,000 clones, more than 80% seen once. Sequenced here: peripheral blood, sampled on day 0 of AZD1222 vaccination. Source of these receptors: an adult in good health.

The CDR3 protein is CASSVGGLPGANVLTF. CDR3 in DNA: TGTGCCAGCAGCGTAGGAGGGCTCCCTGGGGCCAACGTCCTGACTTTC. The chain recombines TRBV9 with TRBJ2-6, with TRBD2 as a possible D gene (5 bases). V lost 0 bases and J lost 2, with 9 bases in between. CDR1 and CDR2 from the germline V gene are SGDLS and YYNGEE. The CDR3 consists of 16 residues.

The genes are TRBV5-1 and TRBJ1-4; a weak D match, TRBD1 (5 bases). The germline gives CDR1 SGHRS, CDR2 YFSETQ. The CDR3 has 15 amino acids. V was pared by 6 bases and J by 2 bases, with 14 bases between. CDR3 protein: CASTLQGQTNEKLFF. The CDR3 DNA follows: TGCGCCAGCACCCTGCAGGGTCAGACTAATGAAAAACTGTTTTTT.

This clone was seen once. The chain uses TRBV29-1 and TRBJ1-1; D not resolved. The CDR3 is 14 amino acids. V lost 1 base and J 3 bases, leaving 12 bases between the germline ends. From germline, CDR1 is SQVTM and CDR2 ANQGSEA. The CDR3 here is CSVEVRQADTEAFF. The DNA of the CDR3 is TGCAGCGTTGAAGTTCGGCAGGCCGACACTGAAGCTTTCTTT.

This rearrangement joins TRBV7-8 to TRBJ1-5; 8 bases agree with TRBD1. The J segment lost 7 bases and the V segment lost 8 bases, leaving 13 bases of the junction unmatched. Germline V gives CDR1 SGHVS, CDR2 FQNEAQ. The CDR3 length is 15 residues. CDR3: CASQEVQGARQPQHF. The CDR3 DNA is TGTGCCAGCCAAGAGGTCCAGGGGGCCCGACAGCCCCAGCATTTT.

The chain combines TRBV6-5 with TRBJ1-5; D is perhaps TRBD1 (6 bases). This CDR3 has 16 residues. The germline gives CDR1 MNHEY, CDR2 SVGAGI. V lost 2 bases, J lost 1 base, and 12 bases lay in between. The CDR3 bases are TGTGCCAGCAGTTACCCAGGGGAGGGGAGCAATCAGCCCCAGCATTTT. Translated, it gives CASSYPGEGSNQPQHF.

The chain joins TRBV10-2 to TRBJ2-7; TRBD1 aligns across 9 bases. The CDR3 is 14 residues long. V trimming: 6 bases; J trimming: 4 bases; junction bases outside the gene matches: 7. CDR1 and CDR2 from the germline V gene are WSHSY and SAAADI. In DNA, the CDR3 is TGCGCCAGCAGAGACCGGGACAGGGCATACGAGCAGTACTTC. Its protein is CASRDRDRAYEQYF.